The 23 T cell receptor beta chains presented below share a single source sample, sequenced in a study of blood T cell repertoires in COVID-19. Clones were read by immunoSEQ multiplex PCR, and TCRdb kept only the in-frame ones, dropping some. The data contain about 76,000 clones, roughly 84% of them singletons. The sample comprised peripheral blood. The receptors shown here come from a man between 60 and 70 years old with COVID-19, enrolled during active disease.

This rearrangement joins TRBV14 to TRBJ1-1; D is unclear. V was shortened by 2 bases and J by 0 bases, with 4 bases between the two germline ends. The germline V gene has CDR1 SGHDN and CDR2 FVKESK. The CDR3 loop spans 13 amino acids. CDR3 nucleotides: TGTGCCAGCAGCCAATATATGAACACTGAAGCTTTCTTT. Its translation is CASSQYMNTEAFF.

The chain combines TRBV7-6 with TRBJ1-4; 8 bases fit TRBD1. The CDR3 is 17 residues long. Germline CDR1 is SGHVS and CDR2 is FNYEAQ. V shed 1 base, J shed 2 bases, and the junction held 6 bases outside the gene matches. The CDR3: CASSLDPAGGTNEKLFF. The CDR3, as DNA: TGTGCCAGCAGCTTAGATCCGGCAGGGGGCACTAATGAAAAACTGTTTTTT.

The chain combines TRBV5-1 with TRBJ2-3, with 7 bases aligning to TRBD2. Trimming took 6 bases from V and 1 from J; bases not matched to a gene: 2. CDR1 and CDR2 (germline): SGHRS, YFSETQ. The CDR3 runs 13 residues. The CDR3 is CASIRGGTDTQYF. The CDR3 DNA sequence: TGCGCCAGCATACGGGGGGGCACAGATACGCAGTATTTT.

The J gene is TRBJ1-6, the V gene TRBV3-1 (or the pseudogene TRBV3-2), with 8 positions matching TRBD1. Germline assignment: CDR1 LGHDT and CDR2 YNNKEL (reference sequence). With V trimmed by 4 bases and J by 9 bases, 11 bases remained unmatched. This CDR3 spans 16 amino acids. In DNA, the CDR3 is TGTGCCAGCAGCCCATCGACAGGGGCGCTTGGTTCACCCCTCCACTTT. Translating it yields CASSPSTGALGSPLHF.

V usage is TRBV19 and J usage is TRBJ1-3; D is ambiguous. V dropped 4 bases and J dropped 4 bases, with 8 bases sitting between them. Germline assignment: CDR1 LNHDA and CDR2 SQIVND (reference sequence). The CDR3 has 13 amino acids. CDR3: CASSTRQGNTIYF. Written as DNA, the CDR3 is TGTGCCAGTAGTACAAGACAAGGAAACACCATATATTTT.

This sequence joins TRBV7-6 and TRBJ1-1, with 7 nucleotides matching TRBD1. Trimming took 5 bases from V and 0 from J; bases not matched to a gene: 6. Germline V gene lookup returns CDR1 SGHVS and CDR2 FNYEAQ. This CDR3 contains 15 residues. This chain's CDR3 is CASSEGQSMNTEAFF. CDR3 sequence (DNA): TGTGCCAGCAGCGAGGGACAGTCCATGAACACTGAAGCTTTCTTT.

V gene TRBV7-2 combines with J gene TRBJ1-3; TRBD1 matches at 7 bases. The CDR3 length is 15 residues. CDR1 SGHTA and CDR2 FQGNSA come from the germline V gene. Germline trimming cut 5 bases from V and 6 bases from J; bases unmatched to any gene: 10. CDR3 bases: TGTGCCAGCAGCCCCAGCCTGGGACAGCAAAACACCATATATTTT. Protein sequence: CASSPSLGQQNTIYF.

The J gene is TRBJ2-1, the V gene TRBV5-1, with 10 bases aligning to TRBD2. Germline trimming cut 5 bases from V and 4 bases from J; bases unmatched to any gene: 6. CDR1 and CDR2 from the germline V gene are SGHRS and YFSETQ. This CDR3 comprises 15 residues. The CDR3 is CASSAGTSEYNEQFF. The DNA for the CDR3 is TGCGCCAGCAGTGCCGGGACTAGCGAATACAATGAGCAGTTCTTC. Combining the CDR3 with reference TRBV5-1 and TRBJ2-1 gives the whole variable domain KAGVTQTPRYLIKTRGQQVTLSCSPISGHRSVSWYQQTPGQGLQFLFEYFSETQRNKGNFPGRFSGRQFSNSRSEMNVSTLELGDSALYLCASSAGTSEYNEQFFGPGTRLTVL.

V gene TRBV24-1 combines with J gene TRBJ2-6; a possible D gene is TRBD2 (6 bases). The CDR3 contains 18 residues. Trimming removed 5 bases from V and 0 bases from J, with 16 bases in between. In germline, CDR1 is KGHDR, CDR2 SFDVKD. CDR3 bases: TGTGCCACCAGTGCCATAAACGGGGGAAGCTCTGGGGCCAACGTCCTGACTTTC. It translates to CATSAINGGSSGANVLTF.

The rearrangement uses TRBV7-3 and TRBJ2-2; perhaps TRBD2 as D (6 bases). Germline CDR1 and CDR2: SGHTA and FQGTGA. The V and J ends lost 4 bases and 5 bases respectively, with 17 bases between them. The CDR3 contains 16 residues. The CDR3 spells CASSSRDSVRTGELFF. Written as DNA, the CDR3 is TGTGCCAGCAGCTCCCGGGACTCTGTGAGAACCGGGGAGCTGTTTTTT.

This clone was seen just once. The chain uses TRBV5-1 and TRBJ1-2, with TRBD1 matching 7 bases. The CDR3 has 17 amino acids. Trimming at V came to 2 bases and at J to 7 bases, leaving 17 bases not matched to a gene. Germline V gives CDR1 SGHRS, CDR2 YFSETQ. CDR3 protein: CASSFQTTGEVLSGYTF. The CDR3 DNA reads TGCGCCAGCAGCTTCCAGACCACAGGGGAGGTTTTATCTGGCTACACCTTC.

The chain links TRBV5-4 to TRBJ2-7; the match to TRBD1 covers 10 bases. The CDR3 loop spans 13 amino acids. V shed 9 bases and J 6 bases; nucleotides not matched to a gene: 9. Per germline, CDR1 SGHNT and CDR2 YYREEE (reference sequence). DNA of the CDR3: TGTGCCACTTCCCCGGGACAGGGGTCCGAGCAGTACTTC. This translates into CATSPGQGSEQYF.

This clone has only one observation. This rearrangement joins TRBV21-1 to TRBJ2-7; no check of the table's D call, TRBD2, against the DNA was made. TRBV21-1 constitutes a pseudogene. CDR3 length equals 18 residues. CDR3 loop: CASSKEGTSGRPSYEQYF. The CDR3 DNA sequence: TGTGCCAGCAGCAAAGAGGGGACTAGCGGGAGGCCGTCCTACGAGCAGTACTTC.

The chain joins TRBV2 to TRBJ2-3, with D possibly matching TRBD2 (5 bases). CDR1 is SNHLY, CDR2 FYNNEI, per germline. The CDR3 spans 14 residues. V dropped 7 bases and J dropped 8 bases, with 19 bases sitting between them. CDR3 in DNA: TGTGCCAGCAAGGCCCAATTGGGAGTCGGTACGCAGTATTTT. It is translated as CASKAQLGVGTQYF.

V is TRBV21-1 and J is TRBJ2-7; the D segment call TRBD1 is taken from the table without a DNA check. TRBV21-1 is an annotated pseudogene. The CDR3 is 14 amino acids. The CDR3 loop is CASSKRRGRYEQYF. DNA of the CDR3: TGTGCCAGCAGCAAAAGAAGGGGTAGGTACGAGCAGTACTTC.

The DNA of the CDR3 is TGTGCCAGCAGCCGTATGCCAGAGGCAACTAATGAAAAACTGTTTTTT. This codes for CASSRMPEATNEKLFF. The genes are TRBV3-1 (or the pseudogene TRBV3-2) and TRBJ1-4; the D is unclear. V shed 4 bases and J shed 0 bases, with 12 bases lying between them. CDR1 and CDR2 (germline): LGHDT, YNNKEL (reference sequence). The CDR3 covers 16 residues.

This clone appeared once. This chain connects TRBV2 to TRBJ1-2; 8 bases align to TRBD1. The junction had 4 bases not matched to a gene; V was cut back by 6 bases and J by 4 bases. The CDR3 consists of 13 residues. Looked up from germline, CDR1 is SNHLY and CDR2 is FYNNEI. CDR3 DNA sequence: TGTGCCAGCAGAGGACAGGGAATCTATGGCTACACCTTC. This encodes CASRGQGIYGYTF.

The chain has TRBV18 and TRBJ1-1; no clear D. Trimming removed 1 base at V and 3 bases at J, with 12 bases between. CDR1 and CDR2 (germline): KGHSH, LQKENI. This CDR3 is 15 amino acids long. Written as DNA, the CDR3 is TGTGCCAGCTCACCACAGGTCCTGAGGGACACTGAAGCTTTCTTT. Its translation: CASSPQVLRDTEAFF.

This rearrangement joins TRBV9 to TRBJ2-2; a possible D gene is TRBD2 (6 bases). This CDR3 has 14 residues. CDR1 is SGDLS, CDR2 YYNGEE, per germline. V lost 3 bases and J lost 1, with 7 bases in between. CDR3 amino acids: CASSGLVNTGELFF. The CDR3 nucleotides read TGTGCCAGCAGCGGACTAGTGAACACCGGGGAGCTGTTTTTT.

The chain links TRBV29-1 to TRBJ1-1; tentatively, D is TRBD1 (6 bases). CDR1 and CDR2 (germline): SQVTM, ANQGSEA. V gave up 7 bases and J gave up 2 bases, with 8 bases separating them. This CDR3 region has 11 residues. The CDR3 protein is CSGRGNTEAFF. DNA for the CDR3: TGCAGCGGCAGGGGAAACACTGAAGCTTTCTTT.

V is TRBV25-1 and J is TRBJ2-7, with TRBD1 matching 7 bases. The junction had 7 bases not matched to a gene; V was cut back by 3 bases and J by 2 bases. Germline loops: CDR1 MGHDK, CDR2 SYGVNS. The CDR3 length is 15 residues. CDR3 nucleotides: TGTGCCAGCAGTGACGGACAGGTTGGCGCCTACGAGCAGTACTTC. Amino acid sequence: CASSDGQVGAYEQYF.

This rearrangement joins TRBV2 to TRBJ1-5; 8 nucleotides line up with TRBD1. Germline V gene sequence: CDR1 SNHLY, CDR2 FYNNEI. CDR3 length: 15 residues. V lost 7 bases, J lost 8 bases, and 13 bases stayed unmatched. CDR3 protein: CASTWTGPLGEPQHF. The CDR3 nucleotides read TGTGCCAGCACATGGACAGGGCCCTTAGGTGAGCCCCAGCATTTT.

The chain couples TRBV6-2 or TRBV6-3 to TRBJ1-2; D gene uncertain. CDR1 is MNHEY, CDR2 SVGEGT, per germline. The CDR3 is 13 residues long. Trimming pared 4 bases from V and 4 bases from J, leaving 10 bases between. The DNA for the CDR3 is TGTGCCAGCAGTTCCGGGATGATCTATGGCTACACCTTC. Its protein product is CASSSGMIYGYTF.